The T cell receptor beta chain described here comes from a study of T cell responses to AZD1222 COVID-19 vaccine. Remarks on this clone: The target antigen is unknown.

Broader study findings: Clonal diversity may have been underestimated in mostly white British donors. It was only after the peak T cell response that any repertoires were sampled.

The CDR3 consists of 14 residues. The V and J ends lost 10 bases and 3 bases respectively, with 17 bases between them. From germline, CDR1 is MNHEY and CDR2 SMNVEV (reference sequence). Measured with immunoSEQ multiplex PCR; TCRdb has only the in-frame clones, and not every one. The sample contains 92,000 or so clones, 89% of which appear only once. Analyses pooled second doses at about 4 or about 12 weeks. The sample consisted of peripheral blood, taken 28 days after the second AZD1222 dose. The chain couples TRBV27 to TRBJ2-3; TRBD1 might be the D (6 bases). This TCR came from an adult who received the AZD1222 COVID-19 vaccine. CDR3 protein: CATKQGDGTDTQYF. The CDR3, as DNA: TGTGCCACCAAACAGGGAGACGGGACAGATACGCAGTATTTT.